These T cell receptor beta chains were read from a single sample in a study of blood T cell repertoires in COVID-19. Clones were read by immunoSEQ multiplex PCR, and TCRdb kept only the in-frame ones, dropping some. The sample contains about 220,000 clones, approximately 90% of which appear only once. The sample comprised PBMCs or T cells enriched from blood (not recorded which). These receptors were collected from a woman aged 25 to 39 with acute COVID-19. Each CDR3 is given with its conserved first and last residue. The D gene is left open where the match is weak. Size tells how often a clone was seen (once, few, many) or the class of an expanded clone, and some rows leave it out.

cdr3_length j_call d_call v_call clone_size cdr3_aa cdr3_nt
12 TRBJ1-5 TRBD1 TRBV5-5 NA CASGQGNQPQHF TGTGCCAGCGGACAGGGCAATCAGCCCCAGCATTTT
16 TRBJ2-2 TRBD1 TRBV10-3 NA CAIRSTQGANTGELFF TGTGCCATCAGGTCTACCCAGGGGGCGAACACCGGGGAGCTGTTTTTT
12 TRBJ2-1 NA TRBV6-6 NA CASSSQEDEQFF TGTGCCAGCAGCTCCCAGGAGGATGAGCAGTTCTTC
15 TRBJ1-3 NA TRBV7-6 NA CASSSDTLSGNTIYF TGTGCCAGCAGCTCCGACACTCTCTCTGGAAACACCATATATTTT
17 TRBJ2-2 NA TRBV5-1 few CASSLSTGPIYTGELFF TGCGCCAGCAGCCTTTCGACGGGTCCTATCTACACCGGGGAGCTGTTTTTT
13 TRBJ2-5 NA TRBV12-3/TRBV12-4 NA CASSLEREETQYF TGTGCCAGCAGTTTAGAGAGAGAAGAGACCCAGTACTTC
15 TRBJ1-1 NA TRBV19 NA CASRPGEWRDTEAFF TGTGCCAGTAGACCCGGCGAGTGGAGGGACACTGAAGCTTTCTTT
15 TRBJ1-2 TRBD1 TRBV10-3 once CAIRRQGAVENGYTF TGTGCCATCAGGAGACAGGGGGCGGTCGAGAATGGCTACACCTTC
17 TRBJ2-5 TRBD2 TRBV5-1 NA CASSLAPMAGDQETQYF TGCGCCAGCAGCCTTGCCCCCATGGCGGGGGACCAAGAGACCCAGTACTTC
16 TRBJ1-6 NA TRBV6-5 NA CASSYYTSSYNSPLHF TGTGCCAGCAGTTACTACACAAGCTCCTATAATTCACCCCTCCACTTT
16 TRBJ2-3 TRBD1 TRBV5-1 NA CASSLRTGDLTDTQYF TGCGCCAGCAGCTTGAGGACAGGGGACCTCACAGATACGCAGTATTTT
14 TRBJ2-1 NA TRBV7-9 NA CASSSEDRHNEQFF TGTGCCAGCAGCTCCGAAGACAGACACAATGAGCAGTTCTTC
15 TRBJ1-2 TRBD1 TRBV25-1 few CASSRSGTVNYGYTF TGTGCCAGCAGTAGATCCGGGACAGTAAACTATGGCTACACCTTC
15 TRBJ1-1 NA TRBV18 once CASSPRQGTNTEAFF TGTGCCAGCTCACCACGGCAGGGGACGAACACTGAAGCTTTCTTT
13 TRBJ1-4 NA TRBV30 NA CAWSGGPGEKLFF TGTGCCTGGAGTGGGGGGCCTGGAGAAAAACTGTTTTTT
16 TRBJ2-4 TRBD1 TRBV19 NA CASSFRTGMTKNIQYF TGTGCCAGTAGTTTCAGGACAGGAATGACCAAAAACATTCAGTACTTC